A selection of T cell receptor beta chains follows, all from one sample in a study of cytotoxic CD8 clonotypes in ibrutinib-treated CLL. Generated by immunoSEQ multiplex PCR, the TCRdb table keeps only in-frame clones and is missing some. Here the sample spans some 130,000 clones, approximately 85% being singletons. The sequencing used PBMCs, collected after 24 months of ibrutinib treatment. All receptors derive from a human donor with chronic lymphocytic leukemia. Each CDR3 is given with its conserved first and last residue. The D gene is left open where the match is weak. Part of the rows lack a size; the others show once, few, many or a class for expanded clones.

.	TRBV28	.	15	TRBJ2-1	CASIPGGGPHNEQFF	TGTGCCAGCATCCCTGGCGGGGGCCCCCACAATGAGCAGTTCTTC
.	TRBV28	.	14	TRBJ2-7	CASSRDVDDYEQYF	TGTGCCAGCAGCCGGGACGTCGATGACTACGAGCAGTACTTC
.	TRBV27	.	13	TRBJ2-5	CASSLGTRGTQYF	TGTGCCAGCAGTTTAGGTACGCGGGGGACCCAGTACTTC
.	TRBV18	.	12	TRBJ2-7	CASSPNSYEQYF	TGTGCCAGCTCACCCAATTCCTACGAGCAGTACTTC
.	TRBV4-1	.	20	TRBJ2-1	CASSQKEALLRERSYNEQFF	TGCGCCAGCAGCCAAAAGGAGGCCCTTTTGAGGGAGAGATCCTACAATGAGCAGTTCTTC
.	TRBV7-9	.	17	TRBJ1-4	CASSLFWVGSFAEKLFF	TGTGCCAGCAGCTTATTTTGGGTCGGAAGCTTCGCTGAAAAACTGTTTTTT
few	TRBV7-3	.	13	TRBJ1-1	CASSSQDNTEAFF	TGTGCCAGCAGCTCACAGGATAACACTGAAGCTTTCTTT
.	TRBV5-1	TRBD1	14	TRBJ2-2	CASSQGVEGGELFF	TGCGCCAGCAGCCAGGGGGTGGAAGGCGGGGAGCTGTTTTTT
.	TRBV9	.	16	TRBJ2-4	CASSVGGGASQNIQYF	TGTGCCAGCAGCGTAGGCGGGGGCGCGAGCCAAAACATTCAGTACTTC
.	TRBV5-1	.	13	TRBJ1-2	CASSPRARKGYTF	TGCGCCAGCAGCCCCCGGGCCCGGAAGGGCTACACCTTC
.	TRBV7-2	.	11	TRBJ2-1	CASSLGRFSFF	TGTGCCAGCAGCTTAGGGCGTTTTTCGTTCTTC
.	TRBV5-4	TRBD2	13	TRBJ2-1	CAVAGGLRNEQFF	TGTGCCGTAGCGGGAGGGCTAAGGAATGAGCAGTTCTTC
.	TRBV4-2	.	16	TRBJ2-1	CASSQGPSPRDNEQFF	TGTGCCAGCAGCCAGGGTCCCAGCCCGAGGGACAATGAGCAGTTCTTC
.	TRBV2	.	12	TRBJ1-1	CASTYASEGAFF	TGTGCCAGCACCTACGCCAGCGAAGGAGCTTTCTTT
.	TRBV9	TRBD1	15	TRBJ2-7	CASSAVWDRPYEQYF	TGTGCCAGCAGCGCAGTGTGGGACAGGCCTTACGAGCAGTACTTC
.	TRBV5-5	TRBD1	15	TRBJ2-7	CASSLVGTGDYEQYF	TGTGCCAGCAGCCTGGTCGGTACAGGGGATTACGAGCAGTACTTC
few	TRBV6-1	.	13	TRBJ1-3	CASTALGGNTIYF	TGTGCCAGCACCGCCTTGGGTGGAAACACCATATATTTT
.	TRBV18	.	13	TRBJ2-5	CASSPLPEGTQYF	TGTGCCAGCTCACCACTTCCGGAGGGGACCCAGTACTTC
.	TRBV27	.	14	TRBJ1-4	CASSQHRVGEKLFF	TGTGCCAGCAGTCAACACAGGGTAGGGGAAAAACTGTTTTTT
.	TRBV11-3	TRBD2	20	TRBJ2-7	CASSLDLAGVGNLTTYEQYF	TGTGCCAGCAGCTTAGACCTAGCGGGAGTGGGGAACCTTACCACCTACGAGCAGTACTTC
.	TRBV28	TRBD1	14	TRBJ1-2	CASSQATGTHGYTF	TGTGCCAGCAGTCAGGCGACAGGGACTCATGGCTACACCTTC
.	TRBV5-4	TRBD1	15	TRBJ2-7	CASSAGQDPTYEQYF	TGTGCCAGCAGCGCGGGACAGGACCCTACCTACGAGCAGTACTTC
few	TRBV7-3	.	13	TRBJ2-5	CASSLGPQETQYF	TGTGCCAGCAGCTTAGGTCCCCAAGAGACCCAGTACTTC
.	TRBV7-2	.	12	TRBJ2-7	CASSLDVGVQYF	TGTGCCAGCAGCTTAGATGTGGGGGTCCAATACTTC
.	TRBV11-3	.	13	TRBJ2-7	CASSKGLSYEQYF	TGTGCCAGCAGCAAGGGACTCTCCTACGAGCAGTACTTC
.	TRBV30	TRBD1	16	TRBJ1-6	CAWSGTGAGYNSPLHF	TGTGCCTGGAGCGGGACAGGGGCGGGCTATAATTCACCCCTCCACTTT
.	TRBV7-9	.	15	TRBJ2-3	CASRYLAASTDTQYF	TGTGCCAGCAGATACTTAGCGGCTTCGACAGATACGCAGTATTTT
.	TRBV6-1	.	15	TRBJ2-6	CASRGGDSGANVLTF	TGTGCCAGCAGGGGTGGGGACTCTGGGGCCAACGTCCTGACTTTC